The clone carrying this TCR beta chain was recorded many times. Researchers prepared the TCRbeta library using unique molecular identifiers, the study reports. Each CDR3 protein is one row after TCRdb ran MiXCR on the PCR reads. Found here are over 400,000 distinct CDR3 sequences, under 15% of them singletons; the top ten hold less than 6.5%. This record comes from a study of T-cell reconstitution after alpha-beta-depleted transplantation in children. The CDR3 runs 13 residues. Trimming stripped 4 bases from V and 5 bases from J, with 9 bases between. CDR1 and CDR2 (germline): MNHEY, SMNVEV (reference sequence).

This clonotype was obtained from a human donor who donated a stem cell graft to a child with combined immunodeficiency. This sample comprised PBMCs from the stem cell graft donor, obtained from the stem cell graft. The chain links TRBV27 to TRBJ2-1, with D unresolved. This chain's CDR3 is CASSYKRHNEQFF. As DNA, the CDR3 is TGTGCCAGCAGTTATAAGAGGCACAATGAGCAGTTCTTC.